This T cell receptor beta chain came from a study of blood T cell repertoires in COVID-19. The protocol was immunoSEQ multiplex PCR, while the TCRdb copy is restricted to in-frame clones and leaves out a portion. This sample yields some 230,000 clones, of which roughly nine tenths are seen a single time; about 3% belongs to the top ten. V gave up 3 bases and J gave up 4 bases; unmatched junction bases: 2. This CDR3 has 14 residues. Per the germline V gene, CDR1 is MNHEY and CDR2 is SMNVEV (reference sequence). The origin of this receptor is a woman aged 18-29 years in a cohort exposed to, infected with or recovered from COVID-19 (not recorded which). The chain combines TRBV27 with TRBJ1-4; the match to TRBD1 covers 7 bases. Source material: PBMCs or T cells enriched from blood (not recorded which). The CDR3 protein is CASSLGQNNEKLFF. In DNA form, the CDR3 reads TGTGCCAGCAGTTTGGGACAGAATAATGAAAAACTGTTTTTT.